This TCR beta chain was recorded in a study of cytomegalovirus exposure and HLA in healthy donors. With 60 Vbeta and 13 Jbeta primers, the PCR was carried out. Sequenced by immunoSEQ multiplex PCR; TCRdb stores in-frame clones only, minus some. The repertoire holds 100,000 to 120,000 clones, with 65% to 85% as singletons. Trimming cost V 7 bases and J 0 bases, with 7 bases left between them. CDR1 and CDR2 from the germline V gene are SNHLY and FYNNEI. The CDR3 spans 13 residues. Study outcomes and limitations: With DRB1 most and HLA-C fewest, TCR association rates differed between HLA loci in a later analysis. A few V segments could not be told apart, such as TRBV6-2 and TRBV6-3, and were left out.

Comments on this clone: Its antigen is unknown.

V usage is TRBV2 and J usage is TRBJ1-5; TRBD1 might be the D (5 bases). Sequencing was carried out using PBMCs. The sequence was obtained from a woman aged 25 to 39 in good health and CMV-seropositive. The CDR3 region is CASKGVSNQPQHF. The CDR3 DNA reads TGTGCCAGCAAAGGGGTTAGCAATCAGCCCCAGCATTTT.